This TCR beta chain was obtained from a study of response to subunit inactivated influenza vaccine. Overall study results and limits: New T cells are recruited in small numbers by each seasonal influenza vaccination, according to the authors' suggestion.

Each CDR3 protein gets one entry after TCRdb re-called the RT-PCR reads with MiXCR. The sample has some 600,000 distinct CDR3 sequences, about 14% seen once. This clonotype has a handful of counts. What it binds is not known. The CDR3 runs 14 residues. With 5 bases clipped from V and 3 bases from J, the junction kept 4 bases outside the gene matches. Sequenced material: PBMCs from blood, taken 14 to 15 days before vaccination. The sequence derives from a man aged 50 to 59 who received an inactivated influenza vaccine. V and J are TRBV12-3 or TRBV12-4 and TRBJ2-7; TRBD2 matches 10 bases. Here the CDR3 reads CASSRASGSYEQYF. The DNA of the CDR3 is TGTGCCAGCAGTAGGGCTAGCGGGAGCTACGAGCAGTACTTC.